Shown below are 15 T cell receptor beta chains from a single sample sequenced in a study of cytomegalovirus exposure and HLA in healthy donors. Sequenced by immunoSEQ multiplex PCR; TCRdb stores in-frame clones only, minus some. The repertoire has around 65,000 clones, 80% to 95% of them found once; the top ten carry about 5.2%. Material: PBMCs. The source is a man younger than 35 in good health and CMV-seropositive.

This clone was recorded once. This sequence joins TRBV10-3 and TRBJ2-7, with D perhaps TRBD1 (8 bases). V lost 10 bases, J lost 6 bases, and 16 bases lay in between. Germline V CDR1 and CDR2: ENHRY, SYGVKD. The CDR3 has 12 residues. CDR3 DNA sequence: TGTGCCAACAGGGGGGGGACGGGCGAGCAGTACTTC. Translating gives CANRGGTGEQYF.

The chain uses TRBV9 and TRBJ2-1; 13 bases align to TRBD2. Germline CDR1 reads SGDLS; CDR2 reads YYNGEE. This CDR3 comprises 18 residues. V was pared by 4 bases and J by 1 base, with 8 bases of the junction left unmatched. For the CDR3, the DNA is TGTGCCAGCAGCCCCCGGACTAGCGGGAGTACGTCCTACAATGAGCAGTTCTTC. Encoded protein: CASSPRTSGSTSYNEQFF.

The chain is built from TRBV6-5 and TRBJ1-3; a weak D match, TRBD1 (5 bases). This CDR3 comprises 14 residues. Germline lookup yields CDR1 MNHEY and CDR2 SVGAGI. Trimming pared 6 bases from V and 4 bases from J, leaving 13 bases between. CDR3 bases: TGTGCCAGCAGACCCCAGGGAACAGGAAACACCATATATTTT. Its translation is CASRPQGTGNTIYF.

The V and J genes are TRBV5-1 and TRBJ2-4; D possibly corresponds to TRBD2 (5 bases). Trimming pared 4 bases from V and 1 base from J, leaving 12 bases between. The germline CDR1 and CDR2 sequences are SGHRS and YFSETQ. CDR3 length: 15 amino acids. The CDR3 nucleotides are TGCGCCAGCAGCCCGGACTCTAGCGCCAAAAACATTCAGTACTTC. Translation gives CASSPDSSAKNIQYF.

The genes are TRBV5-4 and TRBJ1-2, with D perhaps TRBD1 (6 bases). This CDR3 is 15 amino acids long. V lost 4 bases, J lost 4 bases, and 17 bases lay in between. CDR1 is SGHNT, CDR2 YYREEE, per germline (reference sequence). DNA of the CDR3: TGTGCCAGCAGCCCGGAGACGGGACAATTCTATGGCTACACCTTC. Protein product: CASSPETGQFYGYTF.

The chain recombines TRBV18 with TRBJ2-7; TRBD1 matches at 7 bases. The CDR3 covers 17 residues. With 1 base clipped from V and 3 bases from J, the junction kept 12 bases outside the gene matches. From germline, CDR1 is KGHSH and CDR2 LQKENI. The CDR3 coding sequence is TGTGCCAGCTCACCACAAGAGGGGACAGACTTCATCTACGAGCAGTACTTC. This encodes CASSPQEGTDFIYEQYF.

This clone showed up just once. The rearrangement joins TRBV7-9 to TRBJ1-1; weak D call: TRBD1 (6 bases). CDR1 and CDR2 from the germline V gene are SEHNR and FQNEAQ (reference sequence). The CDR3 covers 15 residues. Between the trimmed V and J ends, which lost 0 bases and 5 bases, there was a span of 13 bases. The CDR3 sequence is CASSLARGALTEAFF. CDR3 in DNA: TGTGCCAGCAGCTTAGCGCGGGGGGCGCTTACTGAAGCTTTCTTT.

The genes are TRBV28 and TRBJ2-7; 7 bases are shared with TRBD1. Germline assignment: CDR1 MDHEN and CDR2 SYDVKM. The CDR3 covers 16 residues. The junction had 8 bases not matched to a gene; V was cut back by 3 bases and J by 0 bases. This CDR3 reads CASSFLGQRGSYEQYF. CDR3 sequence (DNA): TGTGCCAGCAGTTTCCTGGGACAGAGGGGCTCCTACGAGCAGTACTTC.

This clone was detected once. The V gene is TRBV7-2, the J gene TRBJ2-7, with 9 bases lining up with TRBD1. There are 16 residues in the CDR3. CDR1 SGHTA and CDR2 FQGNSA come from the germline V gene. J gave up 5 bases and V 3 bases, and 11 bases lay outside the gene matches. The CDR3 region has the DNA TGTGCCAGCAGCTTGAGTCCCGGGACAGGGTACAACGAGCAGTACTTC. This translates into CASSLSPGTGYNEQYF.

This chain links TRBV30 with TRBJ1-4; 7 positions match TRBD1. V shed 2 bases and J 4 bases; nucleotides not matched to a gene: 7. The CDR3 covers 15 residues. Germline CDR1 and CDR2: GTSNPN and SVGIG (reference sequence). Here the CDR3 reads CAWSTHRGLNEKLFF. The CDR3 nucleotides read TGTGCCTGGAGTACCCACAGGGGACTTAATGAAAAACTGTTTTTT.

The gene calls are TRBV11-3 and TRBJ2-1; D is ambiguous. The CDR3 has 15 residues. The germline CDR1 and CDR2 sequences are SGHNT and YENEEA. V lost 2 bases and J 9 bases, leaving 17 bases between the germline ends. CDR3 sequence: CASSLNTVIRSEQFF. In DNA form, the CDR3 reads TGTGCCAGCAGCTTAAATACCGTTATTCGGAGTGAGCAGTTCTTC.

The CDR3 DNA reads as TGCAGCGTTGGCTCCTTATCGGGGAGAGGCTGGGATGAGCAGTTCTTC. Translating it yields CSVGSLSGRGWDEQFF. This chain links TRBV29-1 with TRBJ2-1; tentative D call: TRBD2 (5 bases). The CDR3 spans 16 residues. Germline-derived CDR1 and CDR2 are SQVTM and ANQGSEA. Trimming removed 4 bases at V and 8 bases at J, with 24 bases between.

The chain employs TRBV5-1 and TRBJ2-7; D might be TRBD1 (6 bases). Trimming cost V 0 bases and J 2 bases, with 15 bases left between them. The CDR3 is 16 amino acids. Germline V gene data show CDR1 as SGHRS and CDR2 as YFSETQ. In DNA form, the CDR3 reads TGCGCCAGCAGCTTGGCCGGGGTCCGACAGGCCTACGAGCAGTACTTC. Amino acid sequence: CASSLAGVRQAYEQYF.

The gene calls are TRBV7-2 and TRBJ2-2, with D maybe TRBD1 (6 bases). V gave up 5 bases and J gave up 5 bases, with 12 bases separating them. This CDR3 has 14 amino acids. Looked up from germline, CDR1 is SGHTA and CDR2 is FQGNSA. CDR3 sequence reads: CASSINRATGELFF. In DNA, the CDR3 is TGTGCCAGCAGCATAAACAGGGCTACCGGGGAGCTGTTTTTT.

As DNA, the CDR3 is TGCAGCGTTGAATCCCCAGGCAATGAGCAGTTCTTC. Translating gives CSVESPGNEQFF. This chain links TRBV29-1 with TRBJ2-1; D unclear. The CDR3 is 12 residues long. Germline CDR1 SQVTM, CDR2 ANQGSEA. V gave up 2 bases and J gave up 6 bases, with 8 bases separating them.